The present T cell receptor beta chain was sequenced within a study of early T cells in non-severe SARS-CoV-2 infection. The wider study: The sequenced material was bulk RNA from unsorted whole blood, and its chains were unpaired.

The CDR3 is made up of 16 amino acids. Trimming left V 3 bases short and J 4 bases short, with 19 bases between. Germline CDR1 and CDR2: SGHRS and YFSETQ. Study results and limitations: Private and CD4 specificities were missed by VDJdb matching, skewed to anti-spike CD8.

This clonotype was observed many times. What it binds is unknown. Via MiXCR, TCRdb re-called the 5' RACE reads, giving one row per CDR3 protein. This sample has 55,000 to 70,000 distinct CDR3 sequences, with 10% found just once. This sequence joins TRBV5-1 and TRBJ2-5; D might be TRBD2 (6 bases). Sequencing was done on a sample of whole blood. The TCR comes from an adult who was a healthcare worker with PCR-confirmed SARS-CoV-2 infection or an uninfected control (not recorded which). CDR3 sequence: CASSWARDSAGETQYF. DNA of the CDR3: TGCGCCAGCAGCTGGGCGCGTGACTCAGCGGGAGAGACCCAGTACTTC.